This T cell receptor (beta chain) was captured by sequencing in a study of blood T cell repertoires in COVID-19. Turning to the study itself: Sources were T cells, B-cell-depleted T cells, or PBMCs; the material itself was cDNA or gDNA.

The V segment lost 7 bases and the J segment 8 bases; nucleotides outside the gene matches: 11. The CDR3 runs to 14 residues. Germline CDR1 and CDR2: LNHDA and SQIVND (reference sequence). Self-reported history from a screening survey and questionnaire set each donor's cohort. Original handling: It was from reference gene primer amplification that nucleated cell counts were estimated. Here immunoSEQ multiplex PCR was the method, and the copy in TCRdb shows in-frame clones only, minus some. D and trimming were read from the DNA, whereas the V and J calls and clone size are those reported in that table. This table holds hundreds of thousands of clones, around nine tenths found once.

The V and J genes are TRBV19 and TRBJ1-2; 9 bases align to TRBD1. The specimen sequenced was PBMCs or T cells enriched from blood (not recorded which). This receptor was identified in a woman between 50 and 59 years old who had recovered from COVID-19. This CDR3 reads CASTRDRGMYGYTF. CDR3 coding DNA: TGTGCCAGTACCAGAGACAGGGGGATGTACGGCTACACCTTC.